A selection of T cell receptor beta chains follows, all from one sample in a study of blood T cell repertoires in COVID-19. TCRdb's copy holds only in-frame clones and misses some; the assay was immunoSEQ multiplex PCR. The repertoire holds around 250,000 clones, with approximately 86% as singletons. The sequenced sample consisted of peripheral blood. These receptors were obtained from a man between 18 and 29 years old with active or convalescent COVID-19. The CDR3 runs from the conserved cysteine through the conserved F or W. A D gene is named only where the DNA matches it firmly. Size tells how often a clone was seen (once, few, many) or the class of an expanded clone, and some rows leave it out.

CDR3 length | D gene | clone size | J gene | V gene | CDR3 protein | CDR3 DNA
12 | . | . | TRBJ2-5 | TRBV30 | CACRTSQETQYF | TGTGCCTGCAGGACATCCCAAGAGACCCAGTACTTC
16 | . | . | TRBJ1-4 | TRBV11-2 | CASSLPQGSLASKLFF | TGTGCCAGCAGCTTACCGCAGGGGAGCTTAGCGTCAAAACTGTTTTTT
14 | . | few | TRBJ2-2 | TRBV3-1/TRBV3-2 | CASSWTEGTGELFF | TGTGCCAGCAGCTGGACAGAGGGCACCGGGGAGCTGTTTTTT
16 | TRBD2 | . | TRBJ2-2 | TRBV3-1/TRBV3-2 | CASSPLAGGSTGELFF | TGTGCCAGCAGCCCACTAGCGGGAGGCTCGACCGGGGAGCTGTTTTTT
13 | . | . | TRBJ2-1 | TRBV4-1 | CASSQEGRGYEFF | TGCGCCAGCAGCCAAGAGGGCAGGGGATACGAGTTCTTC
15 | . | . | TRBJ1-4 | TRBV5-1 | CASSSQQRTNEKLFF | TGCGCCAGCAGCTCCCAACAGAGAACTAATGAAAAACTGTTTTTT
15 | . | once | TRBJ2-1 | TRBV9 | CASSVVKGSYNEQFF | TGTGCCAGCAGCGTAGTAAAGGGGTCCTACAATGAGCAGTTCTTC
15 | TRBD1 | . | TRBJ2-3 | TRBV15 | CATSGWDRFTDTQYF | TGTGCCACCAGCGGATGGGACAGATTCACAGATACGCAGTATTTT
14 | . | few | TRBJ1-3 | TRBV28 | CASSLQNSGNTIYF | TGTGCCAGCAGTTTACAAAACTCTGGAAACACCATATATTTT
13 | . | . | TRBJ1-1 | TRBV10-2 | CASSTQRNTEAFF | TGCGCCAGCAGTACACAGAGAAACACTGAAGCTTTCTTT
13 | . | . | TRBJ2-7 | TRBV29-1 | CSVEGLAPREQYF | TGCAGCGTTGAAGGACTTGCCCCGAGGGAGCAGTACTTC
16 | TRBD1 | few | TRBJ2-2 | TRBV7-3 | CASSLGGQGNTGELFF | TGTGCCAGCAGCTTAGGGGGACAGGGGAACACCGGGGAGCTGTTTTTT
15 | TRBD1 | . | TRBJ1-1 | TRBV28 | CASSLGDRGYTEAFF | TGTGCCAGCAGTCTCGGGGACAGGGGTTATACTGAAGCTTTCTTT
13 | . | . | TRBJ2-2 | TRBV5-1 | CASSPGRTGELFF | TGCGCCAGCAGCCCAGGCCGCACCGGGGAGCTGTTTTTT
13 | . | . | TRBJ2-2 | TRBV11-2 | CASSLTSTGELFF | TGTGCCAGCAGCTTGACTAGCACCGGGGAGCTGTTTTTT
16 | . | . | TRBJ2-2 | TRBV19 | CASRKKLAVGTGELFF | TGTGCCAGTAGAAAAAAACTAGCAGTCGGGACCGGGGAGCTGTTTTTT
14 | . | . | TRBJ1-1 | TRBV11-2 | CASSVGQINTEAFF | TGTGCCAGCAGCGTTGGACAGATTAACACTGAAGCTTTCTTT
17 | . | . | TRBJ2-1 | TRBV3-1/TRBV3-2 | CASSPRLNLGQYNEQFF | TGTGCCAGCAGCCCACGACTGAACCTTGGACAGTACAATGAGCAGTTCTTC
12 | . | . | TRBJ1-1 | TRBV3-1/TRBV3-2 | CASSGLNTEAFF | TGTGCCAGCAGCGGCTTGAACACTGAAGCTTTCTTT
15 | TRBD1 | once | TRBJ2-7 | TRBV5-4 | CASSRATGARPKQYF | TGTGCCAGCAGCCGGGCGACAGGGGCCAGGCCTAAGCAGTACTTC
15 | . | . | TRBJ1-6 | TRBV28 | CASNLGDRYNSPLHF | TGTGCCAGCAATCTAGGGGATAGGTATAATTCACCCCTCCACTTT
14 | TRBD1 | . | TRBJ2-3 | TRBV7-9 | CASSRDRGGDTQYF | TGTGCCAGCAGCCGAGACAGGGGCGGGGATACGCAGTATTTT
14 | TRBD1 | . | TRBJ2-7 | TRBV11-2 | CASSSYRGYNEQYF | TGTGCCAGCAGCTCGTACAGGGGTTACAACGAGCAGTACTTC
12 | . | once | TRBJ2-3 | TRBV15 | CATEGMADTQYF | TGTGCCACGGAGGGTATGGCAGATACGCAGTATTTT
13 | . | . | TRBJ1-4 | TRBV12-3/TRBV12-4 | CASSLIGDEKLFF | TGTGCCAGCAGTTTAATAGGGGATGAAAAACTGTTTTTT
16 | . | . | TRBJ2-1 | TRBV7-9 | CASSLDRSGNYNEQFF | TGTGCCAGCAGCTTAGATAGGTCAGGAAACTACAATGAGCAGTTCTTC
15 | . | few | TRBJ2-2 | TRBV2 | CASSEWGENTGELFF | TGTGCCAGCAGTGAATGGGGGGAGAACACCGGGGAGCTGTTTTTT
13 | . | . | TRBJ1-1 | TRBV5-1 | CASSASGFSEAFF | TGCGCCAGCAGCGCCTCAGGGTTCTCCGAAGCTTTCTTT
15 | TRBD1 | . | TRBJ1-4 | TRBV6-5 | CASSPRTGTLKKLFF | TGTGCCAGCAGTCCAAGGACAGGAACCCTGAAAAAACTGTTTTTT
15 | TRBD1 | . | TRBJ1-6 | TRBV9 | CASSPNDRAGSPLHF | TGTGCCAGCAGCCCAAACGACAGGGCGGGGTCACCCCTCCACTTT
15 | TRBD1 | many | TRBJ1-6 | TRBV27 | CASSLRQGLFSPLHF | TGTGCCAGCAGTCTGAGACAGGGGCTCTTCTCACCCCTCCACTTT
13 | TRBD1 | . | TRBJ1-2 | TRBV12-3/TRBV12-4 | CASTEDRGLGYTF | TGTGCCAGCACCGAGGACAGGGGGCTTGGCTACACCTTC
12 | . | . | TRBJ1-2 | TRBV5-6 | CASSLLNYGYTF | TGTGCCAGCAGCTTGTTAAACTATGGCTACACCTTC
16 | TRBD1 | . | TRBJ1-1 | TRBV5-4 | CASSLAQGAGNTEAFF | TGTGCCAGCAGCTTGGCCCAGGGGGCGGGGAACACTGAAGCTTTCTTT
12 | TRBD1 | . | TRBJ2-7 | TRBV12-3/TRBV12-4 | CASTPGGNEQYF | TGTGCCAGCACCCCAGGGGGAAATGAGCAGTACTTC
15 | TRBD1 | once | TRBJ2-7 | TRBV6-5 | CASSYNRDRTYEQYF | TGTGCCAGCAGTTATAACCGGGACAGAACCTACGAGCAGTACTTC
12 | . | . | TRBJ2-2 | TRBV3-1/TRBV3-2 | CASSLPTGELFF | TGTGCCAGCAGCCTCCCAACCGGGGAGCTGTTTTTT
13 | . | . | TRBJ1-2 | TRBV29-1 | CSVEGGPNYGYTF | TGCAGCGTAGAGGGTGGACCTAACTATGGCTACACCTTC
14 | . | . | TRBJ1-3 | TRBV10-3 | CAISELAGVDTIYF | TGTGCCATCAGTGAATTAGCGGGAGTGGACACCATATATTTT
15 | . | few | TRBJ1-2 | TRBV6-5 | CASSNRVEGNYGYTF | TGTGCCAGCTCTAACAGGGTTGAGGGAAACTATGGCTACACCTTC
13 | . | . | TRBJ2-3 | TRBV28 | CASMDSSTDTQYF | TGTGCCAGTATGGACAGCTCCACAGATACGCAGTATTTT
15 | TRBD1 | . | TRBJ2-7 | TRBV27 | CASTSSGDRLYEQYF | TGTGCCAGCACAAGTAGTGGGGACAGACTCTACGAGCAGTACTTC
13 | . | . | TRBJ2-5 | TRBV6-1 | CASSEVPGETQYF | TGTGCCAGCAGTGAGGTGCCAGGGGAGACCCAGTACTTC
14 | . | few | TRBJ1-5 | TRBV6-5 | CASTTGSSNQPQHF | TGTGCCAGCACTACAGGGAGTAGCAATCAGCCCCAGCATTTT
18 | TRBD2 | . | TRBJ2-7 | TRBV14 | CASSPSARLAGGGYEQYF | TGTGCCAGCAGCCCGAGCGCGAGGCTAGCGGGAGGGGGCTACGAGCAGTACTTC
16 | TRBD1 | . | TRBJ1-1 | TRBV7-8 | CASSHGTALGNTEAFF | TGTGCCAGCAGTCACGGGACAGCGCTGGGGAACACTGAAGCTTTCTTT
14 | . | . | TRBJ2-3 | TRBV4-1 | CASSQGGGTDTQYF | TGCGCCAGCAGCCAAGGGGGGGGCACAGATACGCAGTATTTT
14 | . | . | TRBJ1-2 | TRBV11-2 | CASSSRNGIYGYTF | TGTGCCAGCAGCTCCCGAAACGGGATCTATGGCTACACCTTC
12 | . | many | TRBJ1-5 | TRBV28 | CASRAGDQPQHF | TGTGCCAGCAGGGCAGGGGATCAGCCCCAGCATTTT
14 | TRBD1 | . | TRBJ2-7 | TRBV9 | CASSVLGQGNEQYF | TGTGCCAGCAGCGTGTTGGGACAGGGAAACGAGCAGTACTTC
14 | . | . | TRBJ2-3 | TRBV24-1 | CATAPERGTDTQYF | TGTGCCACCGCCCCTGAGCGAGGCACAGATACGCAGTATTTT
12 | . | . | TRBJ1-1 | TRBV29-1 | CSATGWDTEAFF | TGCAGCGCAACAGGGTGGGACACTGAAGCTTTCTTT
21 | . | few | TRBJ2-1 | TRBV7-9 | CASTPVLRTDTDDYSYNEQFF | TGTGCCAGCACACCCGTTTTGAGGACAGACACCGATGATTACTCCTACAATGAGCAGTTCTTC
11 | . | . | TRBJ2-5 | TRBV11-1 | CASRYNRGQYF | TGTGCCAGCAGGTATAATAGGGGCCAGTACTTC